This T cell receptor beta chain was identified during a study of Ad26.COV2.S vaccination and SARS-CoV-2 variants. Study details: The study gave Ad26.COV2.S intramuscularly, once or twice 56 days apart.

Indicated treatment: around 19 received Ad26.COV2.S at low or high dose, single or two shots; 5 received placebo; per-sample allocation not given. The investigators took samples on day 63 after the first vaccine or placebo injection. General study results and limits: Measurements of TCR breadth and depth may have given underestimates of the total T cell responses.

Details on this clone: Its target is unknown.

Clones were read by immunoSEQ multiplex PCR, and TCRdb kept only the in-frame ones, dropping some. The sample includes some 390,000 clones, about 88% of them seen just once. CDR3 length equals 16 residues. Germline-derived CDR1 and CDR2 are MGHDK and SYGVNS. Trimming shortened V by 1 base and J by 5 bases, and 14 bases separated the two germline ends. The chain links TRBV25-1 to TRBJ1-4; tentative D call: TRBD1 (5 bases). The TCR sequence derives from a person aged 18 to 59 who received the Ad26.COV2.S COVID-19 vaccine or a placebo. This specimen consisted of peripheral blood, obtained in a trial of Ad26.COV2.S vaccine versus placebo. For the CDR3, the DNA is TGTGCCAGCAGTGAATCGCTACAGGAGATGAATGAAAAACTGTTTTTT. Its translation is CASSESLQEMNEKLFF.